One sample yielded the 26 T cell receptor beta chains listed below, sequenced in a study of cytomegalovirus exposure and HLA in healthy donors. The PCR contained 60 Vbeta and 13 Jbeta primers. Here immunoSEQ multiplex PCR was the method, and the copy in TCRdb shows in-frame clones only, minus some. The sample holds 150,000 to 180,000 clones, around 68% seen once. Sequencing used PBMCs. Source of these receptors: a man aged 25 to 40 in good health and CMV-seronegative.

V and J are TRBV27 and TRBJ1-5; D is ambiguous. Trimming took 5 bases from V and 4 from J, leaving 9 bases between them. Germline V gene lookup returns CDR1 MNHEY and CDR2 SMNVEV (reference sequence). This CDR3 is 13 amino acids long. The CDR3 protein is CASSLTENQPQHF. Written as DNA, the CDR3 is TGTGCCAGCAGTCTTACAGAGAATCAGCCCCAGCATTTT.

The chain combines TRBV7-2 with TRBJ2-2; TRBD1 matches at 10 bases. The V gene's germline CDR1 is SGHTA and CDR2 FQGNSA. The CDR3 has 14 amino acids. The V gene end was trimmed by 5 bases and the J gene end by 6 bases; junction bases not matched to a gene: 3. CDR3 amino acids: CASSGTGASGELFF. CDR3 bases: TGTGCCAGCAGCGGGACAGGGGCATCCGGGGAGCTGTTTTTT. Drawing the rest from reference TRBV7-2 and TRBJ2-2, the complete variable domain is GAGVSQSPSNKVTEKGKDVELRCDPISGHTALYWYRQSLGQGLEFLIYFQGNSAPDKSGLPSDRFSAERTGGSVSTLTIQRTQQEDSAVYLCASSGTGASGELFFGEGSRLTVL.

This clone was seen only once. Germline and junction disagree at one end, which may indicate a read error. This chain joins TRBV6-6 and TRBJ2-7; TRBD2 agrees at 7 bases. The length of the CDR3 is 15 residues. Per germline, CDR1 MNHNY and CDR2 SVGAGI (reference sequence). This CDR3 is CASSFPGRASHEQYF. In DNA, the CDR3 is TGTGCCAGCAGTTTCCCAGGGAGGGCCTCCCACGAGCAGTACTTC.

The V gene is TRBV6-5, the J gene TRBJ1-5; D not certain. CDR3 size: 12 residues. The germline CDR1 and CDR2 sequences are MNHEY and SVGAGI. Trimming stripped 5 bases from V and 4 bases from J, with 6 bases between. The CDR3 is CASSEANQPQHF. The CDR3 DNA reads as TGTGCCAGCAGTGAAGCGAATCAGCCCCAGCATTTT.

The rearrangement links TRBV10-3 to TRBJ2-2; D unclear. Germline V gives CDR1 ENHRY, CDR2 SYGVKD. The CDR3 runs 16 residues. V was clipped by 8 bases and J by 0 bases, with 16 bases between them. For the CDR3, the DNA is TGTGCCATCTCGGTGGCAGGCTATTCGAACACCGGGGAGCTGTTTTTT. Its protein product is CAISVAGYSNTGELFF.

This clone turned up a few times. This rearrangement joins TRBV5-1 to TRBJ1-1, with TRBD1 matching over 11 bases. The germline CDR1 and CDR2 sequences are SGHRS and YFSETQ. With V trimmed by 4 bases and J by 6 bases, 5 bases remained unmatched. There are 14 residues in the CDR3. CDR3 residues: CASSPQGQGAEAFF. In DNA, the CDR3 is TGCGCCAGCAGCCCTCAGGGACAGGGGGCTGAAGCTTTCTTT.

The chain links TRBV7-2 to TRBJ1-3; the D gene is possibly TRBD1 (6 bases). Germline V gene sequence: CDR1 SGHTA, CDR2 FQGNSA. V was pared by 4 bases and J by 4 bases, with 11 bases between. The CDR3 spans 14 residues. Here the CDR3 DNA reads TGTGCCAGCAGCTCTACAGGGTCCGGAAACACCATATATTTT. This sequence encodes CASSSTGSGNTIYF.

About this clone itself: One end of the junction varies from germline; a read error may be responsible. The chain carries TRBV19 and TRBJ1-5; 10 positions match TRBD1. Germline values: CDR1 LNHDA, CDR2 SQIVND (reference sequence). This CDR3 spans 15 amino acids. CDR3 DNA sequence: TGTGCCAGTAGTATAGCAGGACAGGGGGATCAGCCCCAGAATTTT. Its translation is CASSIAGQGDQPQNF.

This clone showed up just a few times. The chain uses TRBV4-3 and TRBJ2-7, with 9 bases aligning to TRBD1. V was clipped by 1 base and J by 5 bases; unmatched bases: 9. CDR3 length: 16 residues. The germline CDR1 and CDR2 sequences are LGHNA and YSLEER. The CDR3, as DNA: TGCGCCAGCAGCCAAGCCCCTCCGGGACAGGGCGACGAGCAGTACTTC. This encodes CASSQAPPGQGDEQYF.

V gene TRBV19 combines with J gene TRBJ1-5, with unresolved D. Trimming pared 7 bases from V and 0 bases from J, leaving 10 bases between. There are 14 residues in the CDR3. Germline-derived CDR1 and CDR2 are LNHDA and SQIVND (reference sequence). CDR3 nucleotides: TGTGCCAGTACCCGAGTTTATAGCAATCAGCCCCAGCATTTT. Its translation: CASTRVYSNQPQHF. The variable domain in full, completed from reference TRBV19 and TRBJ1-5, reads DGGITQSPKYLFRKEGQNVTLSCEQNLNHDAMYWYRQDPGQGLRLIYYSQIVNDFQKGDIAEGYSVSREKKESFPLTVTSAQKNPTAFYLCASTRVYSNQPQHFGDGTRLSIL.

V usage is TRBV6-1 and J usage is TRBJ2-5; D perhaps matches TRBD1 (5 bases). The CDR3 is made up of 15 amino acids. The V gene lost 3 bases and the J gene lost 1 base, with 12 bases spanning the gap. Germline V gene lookup returns CDR1 MNHNS and CDR2 SASEGT. The CDR3 DNA follows: TGTGCCAGCAGTGAGGGCCAGGGCTCCCAAGAGACCCAGTACTTC. Residues: CASSEGQGSQETQYF.

V is TRBV10-2 and J is TRBJ1-6; D unresolved. V gave up 5 bases and J gave up 7 bases, with 9 bases separating them. This CDR3 contains 13 residues. CDR1 WSHSY and CDR2 SAAADI come from the germline V gene. CDR3 DNA sequence: TGCGCCAGCAGTATGGGAGGAAATTCACCCCTCCACTTT. Translated: CASSMGGNSPLHF.

The V and J genes are TRBV5-6 and TRBJ1-5; D gene uncertain. The germline gives CDR1 SGHDT, CDR2 YYEEEE. V was trimmed by 1 base and J by 5 bases, leaving 7 bases between them. This CDR3 contains 13 residues. The CDR3 loop is CASSLSGHQPQHF. DNA for the CDR3: TGTGCCAGCAGCTTGAGCGGGCATCAGCCCCAGCATTTT.

This clone was seen only a few times. V and J are TRBV9 and TRBJ2-2; D gene unclear. Germline CDR1 and CDR2: SGDLS and YYNGEE. Trimming took 4 bases from V and 3 from J, leaving 7 bases between them. The CDR3 totals 13 residues. Here the CDR3 DNA reads TGTGCCAGCAGCATCCAGGACACCGGGGAGCTGTTTTTT. This gives the protein CASSIQDTGELFF.

Regarding this clone: A junction end diverges from the germline sequence, so it may reflect a read error. The chain recombines TRBV5-1 with TRBJ1-6; perhaps TRBD1 as D (6 bases). In germline, CDR1 is SGHRS, CDR2 YFSETQ. The CDR3 covers 14 residues. The CDR3 spells CASNLRQVNSPLHF. The CDR3 nucleotides read TGCGCCAGCAACTTGAGACAGGTTAATTCACCCCTCCACTTT.

This chain uses TRBV23-1 with TRBJ1-2, with 10 bases matching TRBD1. TRBV23-1 is filed as an ORF, its function uncertain. The CDR3 loop spans 15 amino acids. The V and J ends lost 2 bases and 6 bases, in that order; junction bases with no gene match: 6. In nucleotides, the CDR3 is TGCGCCAGCAGTCAACTGACAGGGGGCGCGGATGGCTACACCTTC. Amino acid sequence: CASSQLTGGADGYTF.

This clone has just one count. V gene TRBV6-5 combines with J gene TRBJ2-5; D possibly corresponds to TRBD2 (7 bases). Trimming removed 2 bases from V and 5 bases from J, with 15 bases in between. The CDR3 covers 15 residues. Germline assignment: CDR1 MNHEY and CDR2 SVGAGI. CDR3 in amino acids: CASSYKGGPGETQYF. For the CDR3, the DNA is TGTGCCAGCAGTTACAAGGGGGGGCCAGGGGAGACCCAGTACTTC.

This sequence joins TRBV6-1 and TRBJ2-3; 10 positions match TRBD2. The length of the CDR3 is 14 residues. V was clipped by 11 bases and J by 5 bases; unmatched bases: 10. Germline V lookup: CDR1 MNHNS, CDR2 SASEGT. As DNA, the CDR3 is TGTGCCTCAGCGGGGTCTAGCGGGGGAGATACGCAGTATTTT. The encoded protein is CASAGSSGGDTQYF.

The V gene is TRBV5-1, the J gene TRBJ2-7, with TRBD2 identical over 8 bases. The CDR3 has 14 residues. Trimming cost V 2 bases and J 4 bases; bases outside gene matches: 5. From germline, CDR1 is SGHRS and CDR2 YFSETQ. This CDR3 is CASSLAGAPYEQYF. CDR3 in DNA: TGCGCCAGCAGCTTAGCGGGGGCCCCATACGAGCAGTACTTC.

In its sample, this clone was seen a few times. The V and J genes are TRBV5-1 and TRBJ1-1; D gene uncertain. This CDR3 is built from 15 residues. CDR1 is SGHRS and CDR2 is YFSETQ in the germline V gene. V lost 4 bases and J 4 bases, leaving 17 bases between the germline ends. The CDR3 spells CASSDYGDVTTEAFF. CDR3 coding DNA: TGCGCCAGCAGCGACTACGGTGATGTGACCACTGAAGCTTTCTTT.

The V call is TRBV6-1, the J call TRBJ2-5; the D gene is possibly TRBD1 (6 bases). CDR3 length equals 14 residues. Trimming stripped 7 bases from V and 5 bases from J, with 17 bases between. Germline V gives CDR1 MNHNS, CDR2 SASEGT. Here the CDR3 DNA reads TGTGCCAGCAAAGAACAGGGAGTTGGGGAGACCCAGTACTTC. Amino acid sequence: CASKEQGVGETQYF.

The count of this clone is one. The chain links TRBV4-1 to TRBJ2-2, with a possible D match to TRBD2 (5 bases). V was clipped by 2 bases and J by 4 bases, with 17 bases between them. This CDR3 has 17 amino acids. Germline CDR1 MGHRA, CDR2 YSYEKL. The CDR3 nucleotides are TGCGCCAGCAGCCAAAAAGATCTCCTAGCTAGCACCGGGGAGCTGTTTTTT. Protein product: CASSQKDLLASTGELFF.

V is TRBV29-1 and J is TRBJ2-3; perhaps TRBD1 as D (5 bases). Germline assignment: CDR1 SQVTM and CDR2 ANQGSEA. The CDR3 sequence is 14 residues long. V was trimmed by 4 bases and J by 2 bases, leaving 13 bases between them. The CDR3 loop reads CSVAAGANTDTQYF. Here the CDR3 DNA reads TGCAGCGTTGCGGCTGGGGCCAACACAGATACGCAGTATTTT.

The chain links TRBV27 to TRBJ2-1, with TRBD2 matching over 8 bases. Trimming removed 5 bases from V and 4 bases from J; junction bases left unmatched: 7. The CDR3 spans 15 residues. The germline CDR1 and CDR2 sequences are MNHEY and SMNVEV (reference sequence). CDR3 nucleotide sequence: TGTGCCAGCAGTGCCGGGAGCGGGGGATACAATGAGCAGTTCTTC. The encoded protein is CASSAGSGGYNEQFF.

This chain connects TRBV23-1 to TRBJ2-2; D gene unclear. Being an ORF, TRBV23-1 has a function that is uncertain. The CDR3 runs to 13 residues. Trimming pared 2 bases from V and 8 bases from J, leaving 9 bases between. CDR3 bases: TGCGCCAGCAGTCAAGGTTGGGCAGGGGAGCTGTTTTTT. It yields the protein CASSQGWAGELFF.

This clone appeared a few times. The chain carries TRBV5-4 and TRBJ1-1, with D uncertain. The V end lost 1 base, the J end lost 3 bases, and 7 bases lay between the germline ends. The CDR3 covers 13 residues. From germline, CDR1 is SGHNT and CDR2 YYREEE (reference sequence). The CDR3 loop reads CASSLSPYTEAFF. CDR3 nucleotides: TGTGCCAGCAGCTTGTCCCCCTACACTGAAGCTTTCTTT.